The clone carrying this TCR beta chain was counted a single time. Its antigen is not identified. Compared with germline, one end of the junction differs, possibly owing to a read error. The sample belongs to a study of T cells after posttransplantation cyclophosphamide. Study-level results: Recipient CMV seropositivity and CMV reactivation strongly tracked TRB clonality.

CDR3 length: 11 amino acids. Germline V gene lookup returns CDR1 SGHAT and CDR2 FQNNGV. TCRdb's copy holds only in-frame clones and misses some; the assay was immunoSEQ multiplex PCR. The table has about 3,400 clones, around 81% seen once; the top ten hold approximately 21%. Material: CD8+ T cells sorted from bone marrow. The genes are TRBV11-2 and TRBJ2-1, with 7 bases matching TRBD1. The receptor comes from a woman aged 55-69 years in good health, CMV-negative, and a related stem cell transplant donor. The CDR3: CASSSQGVSVF. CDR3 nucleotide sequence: TGTGCCAGCAGCTCTCAGGGGGTATCGGTCTTC. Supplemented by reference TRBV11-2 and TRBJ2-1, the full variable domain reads EAGVAQSPRYKIIEKRQSVAFWCNPISGHATLYWYQQILGQGPKLLIQFQNNGVVDDSQLPKDRFSAERLKGVDSTLKIQPAKLEDSAVYLCASSSQGVSVFGPGTRLTVL.